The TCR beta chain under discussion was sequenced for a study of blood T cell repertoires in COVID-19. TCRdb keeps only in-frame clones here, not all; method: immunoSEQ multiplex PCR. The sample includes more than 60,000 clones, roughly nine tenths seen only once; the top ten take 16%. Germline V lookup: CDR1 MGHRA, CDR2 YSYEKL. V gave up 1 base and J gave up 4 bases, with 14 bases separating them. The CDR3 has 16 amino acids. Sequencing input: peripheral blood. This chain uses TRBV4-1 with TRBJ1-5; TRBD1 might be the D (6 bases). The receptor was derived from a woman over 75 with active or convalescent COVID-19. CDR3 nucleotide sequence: TGCGCCAGCAGCCAAGTACACAGGGAAAAGAATCAGCCCCAGCATTTT. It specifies CASSQVHREKNQPQHF.